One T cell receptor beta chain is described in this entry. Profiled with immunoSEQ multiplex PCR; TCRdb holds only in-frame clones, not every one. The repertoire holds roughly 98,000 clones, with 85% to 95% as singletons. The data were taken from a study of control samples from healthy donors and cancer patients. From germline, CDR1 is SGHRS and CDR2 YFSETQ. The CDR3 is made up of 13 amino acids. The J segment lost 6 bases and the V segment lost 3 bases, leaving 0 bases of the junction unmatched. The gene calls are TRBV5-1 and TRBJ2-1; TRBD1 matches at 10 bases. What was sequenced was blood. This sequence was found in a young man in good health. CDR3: CASSWTGGNEQFF. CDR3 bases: TGCGCCAGCAGCTGGACAGGGGGCAATGAGCAGTTCTTC. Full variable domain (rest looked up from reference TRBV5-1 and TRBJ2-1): KAGVTQTPRYLIKTRGQQVTLSCSPISGHRSVSWYQQTPGQGLQFLFEYFSETQRNKGNFPGRFSGRQFSNSRSEMNVSTLELGDSALYLCASSWTGGNEQFFGPGTRLTVL.